This TCR beta chain was obtained from a study of esophageal squamous cell carcinoma under preoperative chemotherapy. For the study at large: Both tumor-infiltrating lymphocytes and peripheral blood T cells were profiled. Findings of the study overall: After treatment, tumor-infiltrating lymphocytes seemed to come partly from incoming peripheral T cells, not only local changes. Tumor-infiltrating lymphocytes showed no significant post-chemotherapy TCR diversity increase, unlike peripheral T cells.

TCRdb recomputed calls from the PCR reads with MiXCR, one row per CDR3 protein. The sample includes more than 9,500 distinct CDR3 sequences, approximately 54% seen only once; the top ten take over 15%. Germline CDR1 and CDR2: MNHEY and SMNVEV (reference sequence). Trimming took 6 bases from V and 5 from J, leaving 16 bases between them. The length of the CDR3 is 14 residues. Noted time point: before preoperative PTX-NDP chemotherapy. Before surgery, patients were given preoperative paclitaxel-nedaplatin chemotherapy. In regard to this clonotype: Its antigen remains unknown.

This chain links TRBV27 with TRBJ2-5, with D tentatively TRBD2 (5 bases). Sample acquisition took place from a patient given preoperative chemotherapy. The sequence was collected from a human donor with esophageal squamous cell carcinoma. The donor label of this sample is uncertain. For the CDR3, the DNA is TGTGCCAGCAGCCCCCGCACTAGTCTCGAGACCCAGTACTTC. It specifies CASSPRTSLETQYF.